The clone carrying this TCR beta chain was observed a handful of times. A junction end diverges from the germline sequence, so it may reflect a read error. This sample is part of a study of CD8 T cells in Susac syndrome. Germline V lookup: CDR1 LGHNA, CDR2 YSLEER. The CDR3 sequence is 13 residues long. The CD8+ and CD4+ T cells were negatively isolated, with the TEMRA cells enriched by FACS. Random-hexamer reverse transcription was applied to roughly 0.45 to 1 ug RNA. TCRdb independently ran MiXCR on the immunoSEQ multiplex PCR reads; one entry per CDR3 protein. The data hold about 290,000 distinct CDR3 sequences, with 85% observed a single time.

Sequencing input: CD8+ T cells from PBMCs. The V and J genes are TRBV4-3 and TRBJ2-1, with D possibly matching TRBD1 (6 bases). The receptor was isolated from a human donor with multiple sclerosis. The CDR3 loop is CASSQDSYNEQFF. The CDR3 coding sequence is TGTGCCAGTAGTCAGGACAGTTACAATGAGCAGTTCTTC.